This is a list of T cell receptor beta chains from one sample in a study of response to subunit inactivated influenza vaccine. TCRdb used MiXCR to reprocess the RT-PCR reads, holding one entry per CDR3 protein. The top ten hold 10% to 13% of the sample, which has 700,000 to 900,000 distinct CDR3 sequences, roughly 20% seen once. The starting material was PBMCs from blood, obtained 5 to 6 days after vaccination. These receptors all come from a man aged 45-65 years who received an inactivated influenza vaccine. Each CDR3 is given with its conserved first and last residue. The order of the fields is J gene, V gene, clone size, D gene, CDR3 DNA, CDR3 protein. D genes are given only for firm matches. Size is omitted from some rows. Given values are once, few, many or a class for expanded clones.

>TRBJ2-1|TRBV20-1|NA|TRBD1
TGCAGTGCTAGTGACAGGGTCTCCTACAATGAGCAGTTCTTC
CSASDRVSYNEQFF
>TRBJ2-7|TRBV3-1|many|NA
TGTGCCAGCAGCCGTGGCCGTTACTACGAGCAGTACTTC
CASSRGRYYEQYF
>TRBJ1-1|TRBV12-3/TRBV12-4|many|NA
TGTGCCAGCAGTCAAACTACCAGGGACACTGAAGCTTTCTTT
CASSQTTRDTEAFF
>TRBJ1-5|TRBV28|few|NA
TGTGCCAGCAGTTTATCAGGGTTGAGACAGCCCCAGCATTTT
CASSLSGLRQPQHF
>TRBJ2-1|TRBV20-1|NA|TRBD2
TGCAGTGCTAGAGATCTAGCGGGGGGGAGCTCCTACAATGAGCAGTTCTTC
CSARDLAGGSSYNEQFF
>TRBJ1-4|TRBV7-9|NA|TRBD1
TGTGCCAGCAGCCGGGACAGGGGGCGTGATGAAAAACTGTTTTTT
CASSRDRGRDEKLFF
>TRBJ1-2|TRBV12-3/TRBV12-4|NA|NA
TGTGCCAGCAGTTTACAGGGAGTCGACTATGGCTACACCTTC
CASSLQGVDYGYTF
>TRBJ2-5|TRBV7-2|many|TRBD2
TGTGCCAGCAGCTTCGTAGCGGGAGTTGGTGAGACCCAGTACTTC
CASSFVAGVGETQYF
>TRBJ2-1|TRBV11-2|NA|NA
TGTGCCAGCAGGGGGCTGGGTGGGAGAGACAATGAGCAGTTCTTC
CASRGLGGRDNEQFF
>TRBJ1-5|TRBV19|few|NA
TGTGCCAGTAGTCCGGCGGCACATAGCAATCAGCCCCAGCATTTT
CASSPAAHSNQPQHF
>TRBJ2-2|TRBV7-9|NA|NA
TGTGCCAGCAATCGGGGGAGAGCGAACACCGGGGAGCTGTTTTTT
CASNRGRANTGELFF
>TRBJ1-1|TRBV6-1|NA|NA
TGTGCCAGTACCGGGGATACCGACCGAAAAGCTTTCTTT
CASTGDTDRKAFF
>TRBJ2-7|TRBV6-6|few|NA
TGTGCCAGCAGGGGCGGGCCCCTTTACGAGCAGTACTTC
CASRGGPLYEQYF
>TRBJ2-1|TRBV6-5|few|NA
TGTGCCACCAAGACACCCACTCAAGAGCAGTTCTTC
CATKTPTQEQFF
>TRBJ2-5|TRBV6-1|few|NA
TGTGCCAGCAGAAACGGGGGCGGGGACCAAGAGACCCAGTACTTC
CASRNGGGDQETQYF
>TRBJ2-7|TRBV24-1|many|NA
TGTGCCACCAGTGAGGGGGTTAGTTACGAGCAGTACTTC
CATSEGVSYEQYF
>TRBJ2-5|TRBV11-3|NA|NA
TGTGCCAGCAGCACCCGGGAAGGAGGGCCTTCGGGGACCCAGTACTTC
CASSTREGGPSGTQYF
>TRBJ2-3|TRBV7-2|NA|TRBD2
TGTGCCAGCAGCTTGCACGGTCCTGGACTAGCAGATACGCAGTATTTT
CASSLHGPGLADTQYF
>TRBJ2-4|TRBV15|NA|NA
TGTGCCACCGGGGTGGCGGGATTAGCCAAAAACATTCAGTACTTC
CATGVAGLAKNIQYF
>TRBJ2-1|TRBV2|NA|NA
TGTGCCAGCAGTGTCCGGGGGCCTTTGCATGAGCAGTTCTTC
CASSVRGPLHEQFF
>TRBJ1-4|TRBV30|NA|NA
TGTGCCTGGAGGAGCCCCCAAGGGAACGAAAAACTGTTTTTT
CAWRSPQGNEKLFF
>TRBJ2-1|TRBV2|few|TRBD1
TGTGCCAGCAGCACCCCGGACAGGGGGCCGAACGGGTCCTACAATGAGCAGTTCTTC
CASSTPDRGPNGSYNEQFF
>TRBJ1-1|TRBV7-9|few|NA
TGTGCCACCAATGGGGGGGGCACTGAAGCTTTCTTT
CATNGGGTEAFF
>TRBJ2-1|TRBV25-1|few|TRBD1
TGTGCCAGCAGTGAGGACAGGGTTTTCTACAATGAGCAGTTCTTC
CASSEDRVFYNEQFF
>TRBJ2-7|TRBV15|many|NA
TGTGCCACCAGCAGGTGGATCAGGGACGAGCAGTACTTC
CATSRWIRDEQYF
>TRBJ1-5|TRBV9|NA|NA
TGTGCCAGCAACCCCGGTCCAGGTTTAAATCAGCCCCAGCATTTT
CASNPGPGLNQPQHF